The TCR beta chain under discussion was sequenced for a study of T-cell reconstitution after alpha-beta-depleted transplantation in children. A remark on this clonotype: Its antigen is undetermined.

V shed 0 bases, J shed 6 bases, and the junction held 7 bases outside the gene matches. Germline lookup yields CDR1 SQVTM and CDR2 ANQGSEA. The CDR3 is 14 amino acids. Library preparation (for TCRbeta) was performed with unique molecular identifiers. TCRdb re-analysed the PCR reads in MiXCR, keeping a single row per CDR3 protein. The sample has fewer than 550,000 distinct CDR3 sequences, approximately 10% seen once; the top ten hold around 2.2%. Study-level results: Surviving thymic progenitors and recipient T cells were the source of high TCRbeta diversity at day 60 in some patients. Newly made T cells mostly supplied T-cell counts and diversity one year after transplant. Reportedly, only several hundred clones from non-depleted graft cells drove alpha-beta T-cell counts at about two months.

This TCR derives from a child younger than 10 with inherited bone marrow failure, due to receive a stem cell transplant. The J gene is TRBJ2-7, the V gene TRBV29-1; TRBD2 matches 8 bases. The input for sequencing was PBMCs, taken before TCRalphabeta/CD19-depleted stem cell transplant. The CDR3 here is CSVEDPGTSLEQYF. The CDR3 DNA reads as TGCAGCGTTGAAGATCCCGGGACTAGTCTCGAGCAGTACTTC.